This T cell receptor beta chain was captured by sequencing in a study of CD8+ T cells in alopecia areata. Study-level information: Those treated were given oral tofacitinib at 5 to 10 mg twice daily. Study-wide findings and caveats: Under tofacitinib, numerous expanded lesional clonotypes remained detectable in scalp and blood.

J lost 0 bases, V lost 0 bases, and 3 bases had no gene match. Germline lookup yields CDR1 PRHDT and CDR2 FYEKMQ (reference sequence). The CDR3 is 17 residues long. Regarding treatment: oral pan-JAK inhibitor, 5-10 mg twice daily. Worth noting for this clone: The antigen is undetermined.

RNA extraction was followed by reverse transcription into cDNA, which acted as the sequencing template. Libraries were prepared by immunoSEQ multiplex PCR; TCRdb keeps only in-frame clonotypes and omits some of them. In the table there are about 42,000 clones, around 90% of which are singletons. The sample consisted of CD8+ T cells sorted from blood, taken at week 24, from a patient treated with tofacitinib. This TCR derives from a human donor with alopecia areata. V and J are TRBV13 and TRBJ2-3; 10 bases are shared with TRBD2. CDR3 nucleotide sequence: TGTGCCAGCAGCTTAGGGCAGACTAGCGGGAGCACAGATACGCAGTATTTT. The encoded protein is CASSLGQTSGSTDTQYF.